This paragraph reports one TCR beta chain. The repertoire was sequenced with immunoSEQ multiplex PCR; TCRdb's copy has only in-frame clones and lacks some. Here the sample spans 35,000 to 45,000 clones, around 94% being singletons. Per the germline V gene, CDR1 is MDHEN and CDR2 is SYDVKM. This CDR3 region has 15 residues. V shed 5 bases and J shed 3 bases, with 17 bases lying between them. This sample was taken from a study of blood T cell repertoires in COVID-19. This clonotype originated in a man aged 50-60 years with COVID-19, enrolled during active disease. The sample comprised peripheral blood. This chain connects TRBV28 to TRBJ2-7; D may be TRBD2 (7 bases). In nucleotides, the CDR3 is TGTGCCAGCAGTACCGAAGCGGGACACTTCTACGAGCAGTACTTC. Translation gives CASSTEAGHFYEQYF.